This TCR beta chain appears in the sequencing data of a study of blood T cell repertoires in COVID-19. Across the whole study: Sites in the United States, Italy and Spain provided acute and convalescent COVID-19 samples. Sources were T cells, B-cell-depleted T cells, or PBMCs; the material itself was cDNA or gDNA.

This clone was picked up a small number of times. Authors' analysis steps: From reference gene primer amplification, estimates of nucleated cell counts were derived. Profiling relied on immunoSEQ multiplex PCR, and the TCRdb table lists in-frame clones only, not all of them. V, J and clone size reflect that table, while D and trimming were determined from the DNA. The top ten hold almost 5% of the sample, which has some 180,000 clones, approximately 91% seen once. This CDR3 comprises 13 residues. Germline CDR1 and CDR2: SGHRS and YFSETQ. The V end was cut by 1 base, the J end by 3 bases, with 5 bases between. Enrolled during active infection, Seattle patients were then followed longitudinally.

This receptor was identified in a man between 18 and 35 years old with COVID-19, enrolled during active disease. Sequenced material: peripheral blood. This sequence joins TRBV5-1 and TRBJ2-1; no firm D call. The DNA for the CDR3 is TGCGCCAGCAGCTTGCGACACTACAATGAGCAGTTCTTC. Its protein product is CASSLRHYNEQFF.